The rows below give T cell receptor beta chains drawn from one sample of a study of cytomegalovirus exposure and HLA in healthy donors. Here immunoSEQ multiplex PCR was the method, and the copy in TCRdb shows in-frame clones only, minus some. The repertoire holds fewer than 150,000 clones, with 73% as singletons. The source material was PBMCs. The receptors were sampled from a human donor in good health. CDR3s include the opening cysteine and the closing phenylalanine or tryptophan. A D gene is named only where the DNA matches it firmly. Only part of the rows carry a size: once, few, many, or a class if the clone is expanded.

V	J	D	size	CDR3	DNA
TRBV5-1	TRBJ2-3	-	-	CASSLSGADTQYF	TGCGCCAGCAGCCTGAGCGGAGCTGATACGCAGTATTTT
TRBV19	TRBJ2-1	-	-	CASSLNGIAAVGNNEQFF	TGTGCCAGTAGCTTAAATGGGATAGCGGCAGTTGGCAACAATGAGCAGTTCTTC
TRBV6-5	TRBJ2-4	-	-	CASSYGGIAKNIQYF	TGTGCCAGCAGTTACGGGGGGATAGCCAAAAACATTCAGTACTTC
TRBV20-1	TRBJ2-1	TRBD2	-	CSAKREGRQFF	TGCAGTGCTAAGCGGGAGGGCCGGCAGTTCTTC
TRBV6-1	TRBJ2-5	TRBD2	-	CASSETGGGETQYF	TGTGCCAGCAGTGAAACGGGAGGAGGGGAGACCCAGTACTTC
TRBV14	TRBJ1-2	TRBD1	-	CASRASGQNYGYPF	TGTGCCAGCAGGGCCTCGGGACAGAACTATGGCTACCCCTTC
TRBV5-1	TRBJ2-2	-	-	CASSFPVTGGSHTGELFF	TGCGCCAGCAGCTTCCCTGTGACGGGGGGCTCTCACACCGGGGAGCTGTTTTTT
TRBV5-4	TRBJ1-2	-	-	CASSRGGGYTF	TGTGCCAGCAGTCGGGGAGGTGGCTACACCTTC
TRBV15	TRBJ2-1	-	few	CATSGATSYEQFF	TGTGCCACCAGCGGCGCGACTAGTTATGAGCAGTTCTTC
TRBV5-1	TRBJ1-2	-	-	CASSLVGGIESDYGYTF	TGCGCCAGCAGCTTGGTGGGGGGTATTGAGTCTGACTATGGCTACACCTTC
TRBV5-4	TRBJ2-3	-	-	CASSLGVVTDTQYF	TGTGCCAGCAGCTTGGGTGTAGTCACAGATACGCAGTATTTT
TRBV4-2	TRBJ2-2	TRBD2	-	CASSQDGAGEVTGELFF	TGTGCCAGCAGCCAAGATGGGGCGGGAGAGGTCACCGGGGAGCTGTTTTTT
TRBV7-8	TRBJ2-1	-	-	CASSPHYESSYNEQFF	TGTGCCAGCAGCCCTCACTATGAGAGCTCCTACAATGAGCAGTTCTTC
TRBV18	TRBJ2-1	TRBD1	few	CASSPNRGTSYNEQFF	TGTGCCAGCTCACCAAACAGGGGGACTTCCTACAATGAGCAGTTCTTC
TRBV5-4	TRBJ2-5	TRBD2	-	CASSSFPRGGRETQYF	TGTGCCAGCAGCTCCTTTCCCCGCGGGGGGCGGGAGACCCAGTACTTC
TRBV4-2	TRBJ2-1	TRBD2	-	CASSQWLAVRNEQFF	TGTGCCAGCAGCCAGTGGCTAGCGGTACGCAATGAGCAGTTCTTC
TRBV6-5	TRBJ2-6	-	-	CASSRQSTGANVLTF	TGTGCCAGCAGTCGACAGTCTACTGGGGCCAACGTCCTGACTTTC
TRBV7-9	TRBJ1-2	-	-	CASSLAFDSNYGYTF	TGTGCCAGCAGCTTAGCATTCGACTCCAACTATGGCTACACCTTC
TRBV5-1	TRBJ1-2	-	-	CASSGTGNYGYTF	TGCGCCAGCAGCGGAACGGGAAACTATGGCTACACCTTC
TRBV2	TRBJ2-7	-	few	CASSVGGREQYF	TGTGCCAGCAGTGTTGGGGGCAGAGAGCAGTACTTC
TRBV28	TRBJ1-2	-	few	CASSRHRSNYGYTF	TGTGCCAGCAGCCGACACCGGTCTAACTATGGCTACACCTTC
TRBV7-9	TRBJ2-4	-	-	CASSTTGPAKNIQYF	TGTGCCAGCAGCACGACAGGACCAGCCAAAAACATTCAGTACTTC
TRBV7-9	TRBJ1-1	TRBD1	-	CASSGQGANTEAFF	TGTGCCAGCAGCGGACAGGGGGCCAACACTGAAGCTTTCTTT
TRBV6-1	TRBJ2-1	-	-	CASSVPTGINEQFF	TGTGCCAGCAGTGTCCCGACAGGCATCAATGAGCAGTTCTTC
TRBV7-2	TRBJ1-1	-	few	CASSGPRGTEAFF	TGTGCCAGCAGCGGGCCGCGGGGCACTGAAGCTTTCTTT
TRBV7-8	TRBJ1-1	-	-	CASSFTRNTEAFF	TGTGCCAGCAGCTTTACCAGGAACACTGAAGCTTTCTTT
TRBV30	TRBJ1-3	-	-	CAWSPEGRTGTTIYF	TGTGCCTGGAGTCCAGAAGGGAGGACTGGAACCACCATATATTTT
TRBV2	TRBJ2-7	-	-	CASSDLGVSRGELTGGGWYEQYF	TGTGCCAGCAGTGATCTCGGGGTCAGCCGAGGGGAATTGACGGGGGGCGGGTGGTACGAGCAGTACTTC
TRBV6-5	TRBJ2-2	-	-	CASCTPGQNTGELFF	TGTGCCAGCTGTACCCCGGGACAGAACACCGGGGAGCTGTTTTTT
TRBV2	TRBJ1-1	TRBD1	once	CASESQGTRTEAFF	TGTGCCAGCGAGTCACAGGGGACGAGGACTGAAGCTTTCTTT
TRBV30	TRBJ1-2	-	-	CAWTGSFNYGYTF	TGTGCCTGGACCGGGAGCTTTAACTATGGCTACACCTTC
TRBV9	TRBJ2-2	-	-	CASSVVGGAAGELFF	TGTGCCAGCAGCGTAGTGGGGGGGGCCGCCGGGGAGCTGTTTTTT
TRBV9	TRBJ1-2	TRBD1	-	CASSPWDRTNYGYTF	TGTGCCAGCAGCCCCTGGGACAGAACTAACTATGGCTACACCTTC
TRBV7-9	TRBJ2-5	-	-	CASSLGTFETQYF	TGTGCCAGCAGCTTGGGGACATTTGAGACCCAGTACTTC
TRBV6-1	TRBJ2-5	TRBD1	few	CASTEDRGGGETHYF	TGTGCCAGCACTGAAGACAGGGGAGGAGGAGAGACCCACTACTTC
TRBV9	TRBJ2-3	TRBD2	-	CASCREAGGGDTQYF	TGTGCCAGCTGCCGGGAAGCGGGGGGAGGAGATACGCAGTATTTT
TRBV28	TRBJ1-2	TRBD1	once	CASRPSGTDGYTF	TGTGCCAGCAGACCATCCGGGACAGATGGCTACACCTTC
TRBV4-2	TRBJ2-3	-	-	CASSQDQDTQYF	TGTGCCAGCAGCCAAGACCAAGATACGCAGTATTTT
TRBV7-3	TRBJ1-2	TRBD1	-	CASSYLTGSGYTF	TGTGCCAGCAGCTACTTGACAGGGAGCGGCTACACCTTC
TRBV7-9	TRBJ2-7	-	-	CASSFDRAYEQYF	TGTGCCAGCAGCTTCGATAGAGCCTACGAGCAGTACTTC